What follows are 28 T cell receptor beta chains derived from one specimen sequenced in a study of PD-L1 blockade in urothelial cancer. Method: immunoSEQ multiplex PCR; TCRdb's copy keeps in-frame clones and lacks some. Of roughly 56,000 clones listed, roughly 87% were seen once; the top ten hold under 5%. This specimen consisted of PBMCs, obtained around atezolizumab (anti-PD-L1) treatment. The receptors were gathered from a man in his 70s with urothelial cancer.

The CDR3: CASSWTGDAGNTIYF. CDR3 nucleotide sequence: TGTGCCAGCAGCTGGACAGGGGACGCTGGAAACACCATATATTTT. The chain combines TRBV7-9 with TRBJ1-3; 9 bases map to TRBD1. The ends lost 4 bases at V and 2 bases at J; junction bases unmatched: 3. Germline V gene data show CDR1 as SEHNR and CDR2 as FQNEAQ (reference sequence). The CDR3 consists of 15 residues.

The genes are TRBV6-1 and TRBJ2-7; 8 nucleotides agree with TRBD2. Per the germline V gene, CDR1 is MNHNS and CDR2 is SASEGT. CDR3 size: 15 residues. V lost 3 bases, J lost 3 bases, and 7 bases stayed unmatched. The CDR3 coding sequence is TGTGCCAGCAGTGAGATAATAGCGGGGCACTACGAGCAGTACTTC. It specifies CASSEIIAGHYEQYF.

The chain joins TRBV28 to TRBJ1-4, with 12 bases fitting TRBD1. CDR3 length equals 17 residues. Germline CDR1 reads MDHEN; CDR2 reads SYDVKM. J gave up 3 bases and V 6 bases, and 8 bases lay outside the gene matches. Here the CDR3 DNA reads TGTGCCAGCAGCCTCGGGACAGGGGGCCTAGCTAATGAAAAACTGTTTTTT. This codes for CASSLGTGGLANEKLFF. Full variable domain (outside the CDR3, taken from reference TRBV28 and TRBJ1-4): DVKVTQSSRYLVKRTGEKVFLECVQDMDHENMFWYRQDPGLGLRLIYFSYDVKMKEKGDIPEGYSVSREKKERFSLILESASTNQTSMYLCASSLGTGGLANEKLFFGSGTQLSVL.

The chain joins TRBV27 to TRBJ1-1, with D possibly TRBD1 on 6 matching bases. CDR3 length equals 14 residues. Trimming shortened V by 8 bases and J by 1 base, and 14 bases separated the two germline ends. The germline V gene has CDR1 MNHEY and CDR2 SMNVEV (reference sequence). CDR3 in DNA: TGTGCCAGCGGAAAACAGGGACCGAACACTGAAGCTTTCTTT. Protein product: CASGKQGPNTEAFF.

This chain links TRBV29-1 with TRBJ2-2, with D possibly being TRBD1 (6 bases). The CDR3 extends over 15 amino acids. Trimming took off 1 base at V and 3 bases at J, with 12 bases between the two ends. Germline CDR1 and CDR2: SQVTM and ANQGSEA. The CDR3 here is CSVEVGAGDTGELFF. CDR3 DNA sequence: TGCAGCGTTGAAGTCGGCGCAGGGGACACCGGGGAGCTGTTTTTT.

The chain is built from TRBV6-1 and TRBJ2-5; weak D call: TRBD2 (6 bases). Trimming removed 1 base at V and 8 bases at J, with 17 bases between. CDR3 length: 15 residues. The germline CDR1 and CDR2 sequences are MNHNS and SASEGT. CDR3 region: CASSEGGAGRRTQYF. DNA of the CDR3: TGTGCCAGCAGTGAAGGAGGGGCGGGGAGACGAACCCAGTACTTC.

The rearrangement joins TRBV9 to TRBJ2-2, with D possibly matching TRBD2 (6 bases). This CDR3 region has 14 residues. Germline V CDR1 and CDR2: SGDLS, YYNGEE. V gave up 6 bases and J gave up 6 bases, with 15 bases separating them. DNA for the CDR3: TGTGCCAGCAACCCTAGCGCTGAGCCCGGGGAGCTGTTTTTT. Protein: CASNPSAEPGELFF.

The chain links TRBV6-1 to TRBJ2-7; 11 nucleotides line up with TRBD2. Germline V gene data show CDR1 as MNHNS and CDR2 as SASEGT. The V segment lost 4 bases and the J segment 3 bases; nucleotides outside the gene matches: 5. The CDR3 contains 15 residues. This CDR3 reads CASSGALAGDYEQYF. DNA of the CDR3: TGTGCCAGCAGTGGCGCACTAGCGGGAGACTACGAGCAGTACTTC.

The rearrangement links TRBV5-4 to TRBJ2-1, with TRBD2 matching over 7 bases. The germline V gene has CDR1 SGHNT and CDR2 YYREEE (reference sequence). J gave up 10 bases and V 3 bases, and 4 bases lay outside the gene matches. The CDR3 has 12 residues. The CDR3 nucleotides are TGTGCCAGCAGCTCCGATAGCGGGGAGCAGTTCTTC. Its protein product is CASSSDSGEQFF.

CDR3 nucleotide sequence: TGTGCCAGTAGTATAAGGCTAGCGGGAGTCACCGGGGAGCTGTTTTTT. It codes for CASSIRLAGVTGELFF. The chain uses TRBV19 and TRBJ2-2, with TRBD2 matching 10 bases. Germline-derived CDR1 and CDR2 are LNHDA and SQIVND (reference sequence). The CDR3 contains 16 residues. After removal of 2 bases from V and 4 bases from J, the junction contained 4 bases not matched to a gene.

The chain's CDR3 is CASSEHAGPGANVLTF. The CDR3 DNA is TGTGCCAGCAGTGAACACGCAGGGCCTGGGGCCAACGTCCTGACTTTC. V and J are TRBV25-1 and TRBJ2-6; possible D gene TRBD1, 5 bases. The CDR3 totals 16 residues. V was clipped by 2 bases and J by 2 bases, with 10 bases between them. Germline CDR1 is MGHDK and CDR2 is SYGVNS.

The V gene is TRBV6-1, the J gene TRBJ2-7, with D uncertain. Trimming took 5 bases from V and 4 from J, leaving 18 bases between them. CDR1 is MNHNS, CDR2 SASEGT, per germline. This CDR3 has 15 residues. CDR3 protein: CASSTTWSTSYEQYF. CDR3 DNA sequence: TGTGCCAGCAGTACTACGTGGAGTACGTCGTACGAGCAGTACTTC.

The genes are TRBV7-9 and TRBJ2-5; TRBD2 is a possible D gene (6 bases). CDR1 is SEHNR and CDR2 is FQNEAQ in the germline V gene (reference sequence). CDR3 size: 15 residues. The V gene lost 7 bases and the J gene lost 2 bases, with 17 bases spanning the gap. The CDR3 protein is CASIKREPEQETQYF. For the CDR3, the DNA is TGTGCCAGCATCAAACGGGAGCCCGAGCAAGAGACCCAGTACTTC.

V and J are TRBV25-1 and TRBJ2-1, with D possibly being TRBD1 (6 bases). Trimming shortened V by 6 bases and J by 3 bases, and 15 bases separated the two germline ends. This CDR3 contains 15 residues. Germline-derived CDR1 and CDR2 are MGHDK and SYGVNS. The CDR3 loop is CASRPLPGDYNEQFF. Here the CDR3 DNA reads TGTGCCAGCAGGCCTCTGCCAGGGGACTACAATGAGCAGTTCTTC.

The chain has TRBV5-4 and TRBJ2-1; 10 bases match TRBD2. CDR3 size: 14 residues. The trim removed 5 bases at V and 7 bases at J, leaving 6 bases unmatched. Looked up from germline, CDR1 is SGHNT and CDR2 is YYREEE (reference sequence). The CDR3 nucleotides read TGTGCCAGCAGGTTAGCGGGAGGAGGGAATGAGCAGTTCTTC. It is translated as CASRLAGGGNEQFF. The full variable domain, with the rest looked up from reference TRBV5-4 and TRBJ2-1, is ETGVTQSPTHLIKTRGQQVTLRCSSQSGHNTVSWYQQALGQGPQFIFQYYREEENGRGNFPPRFSGLQFPNYSSELNVNALELDDSALYLCASRLAGGGNEQFFGPGTRLTVL.

The rearrangement joins TRBV13 to TRBJ2-1; TRBD2 agrees at 11 bases. CDR1 PRHDT and CDR2 FYEKMQ come from the germline V gene (reference sequence). After removal of 6 bases from V and 5 bases from J, the junction contained 6 bases not matched to a gene. This CDR3 is built from 15 residues. The CDR3 nucleotides are TGTGCCAGCAGTTCTCAGACTAGCGGGGACAATGAGCAGTTCTTC. This encodes CASSSQTSGDNEQFF.

The rearrangement uses TRBV7-9 and TRBJ1-3; D might be TRBD1 (5 bases). Trimming shortened V by 5 bases and J by 4 bases, and 15 bases separated the two germline ends. The CDR3 is 15 amino acids. The germline V gene encodes CDR1 SEHNR and CDR2 FQNEAQ (reference sequence). DNA of the CDR3: TGTGCCAGCAGCAGTCTAGGGGCTGGAGGAAACACCATATATTTT. It translates to CASSSLGAGGNTIYF. Supplemented by reference TRBV7-9 and TRBJ1-3, the full variable domain reads DTGVSQNPRHKITKRGQNVTFRCDPISEHNRLYWYRQTLGQGPEFLTYFQNEAQLEKSRLLSDRFSAERPKGSFSTLEIQRTEQGDSAMYLCASSSLGAGGNTIYFGEGSWLTVV.

This chain's CDR3 is CASSFGGAEEQYF. Here the CDR3 DNA reads TGCGCCAGCAGCTTCGGGGGAGCGGAAGAGCAGTACTTC. V and J are TRBV5-1 and TRBJ2-7; D possibly corresponds to TRBD2 (6 bases). Germline CDR1 is SGHRS and CDR2 is YFSETQ. This CDR3 region has 13 residues. V lost 2 bases and J lost 7, with 13 bases in between. The full variable domain, in which reference TRBV5-1 and TRBJ2-7 provide the parts outside the CDR3, is KAGVTQTPRYLIKTRGQQVTLSCSPISGHRSVSWYQQTPGQGLQFLFEYFSETQRNKGNFPGRFSGRQFSNSRSEMNVSTLELGDSALYLCASSFGGAEEQYFGPGTRLTVT.

This clone was observed a single time. V and J are TRBV29-1 and TRBJ1-1; D uncertain. Germline V gene lookup returns CDR1 SQVTM and CDR2 ANQGSEA. Trimming pared 3 bases from V and 2 bases from J, leaving 7 bases between. CDR3 length: 12 amino acids. In nucleotides, the CDR3 is TGCAGCGTTGACAGAAAAAACACTGAAGCTTTCTTT. It encodes CSVDRKNTEAFF.

This clone was observed a handful of times. The V call is TRBV19, the J call TRBJ2-5; the D gene is possibly TRBD2 (6 bases). Germline assignment: CDR1 LNHDA and CDR2 SQIVND (reference sequence). This CDR3 spans 15 amino acids. Trimming left V 2 bases short and J 4 bases short, with 14 bases between. DNA of the CDR3: TGTGCCAGTAGTATACAGGCAGGGAGGAGAGAGACCCAGTACTTC. Amino acid sequence: CASSIQAGRRETQYF.

V and J are TRBV2 and TRBJ2-7; 9 bases align to TRBD2. Germline CDR1 reads SNHLY; CDR2 reads FYNNEI. This CDR3 region has 16 residues. Unmatched junction bases numbered 11, after V lost 5 bases and J lost 3 bases. The CDR3, as DNA: TGTGCCAGCAGTCCTATGACTAGCGGCCCCCTCTACGAGCAGTACTTC. This sequence encodes CASSPMTSGPLYEQYF.

This clone was found a few times. The gene calls are TRBV7-9 and TRBJ2-1; TRBD2 aligns across 11 bases. Losses at the gene ends were 10 bases for V and 1 base for J; bases not matched to a gene: 3. Per germline, CDR1 SEHNR and CDR2 FQNEAQ (reference sequence). The CDR3 runs to 14 residues. The DNA for the CDR3 is TGTGCCACCGGGACTAGCGGATCCTACAATGAGCAGTTCTTC. This translates into CATGTSGSYNEQFF.

The chain carries TRBV27 and TRBJ2-5, with a weak D call TRBD1 (6 bases). The ends were cut back, 6 bases at V and 1 base at J, with 9 bases in the middle. The CDR3 contains 13 residues. Germline assignment: CDR1 MNHEY and CDR2 SMNVEV (reference sequence). The CDR3 bases are TGTGCCAGCAGATTACAGGGCCAAGAGACCCAGTACTTC. This gives the protein CASRLQGQETQYF.

This clone has only a few counts. The V call is TRBV28, the J call TRBJ2-3; no definite D call. Germline lookup yields CDR1 MDHEN and CDR2 SYDVKM. Between the trimmed V and J ends, which lost 7 bases and 2 bases, there was a span of 10 bases. CDR3 length: 13 residues. The CDR3: CASMNADTDTQYF. In nucleotides, the CDR3 is TGTGCCAGCATGAACGCGGACACAGATACGCAGTATTTT.

The chain carries TRBV14 and TRBJ1-2, with D perhaps TRBD1 (6 bases). Trimming left V 8 bases short and J 2 bases short, with 9 bases between. Germline assignment: CDR1 SGHDN and CDR2 FVKESK. The CDR3 covers 12 residues. The CDR3 protein is CASYGQNYGYTF. Written as DNA, the CDR3 is TGTGCCAGCTACGGACAGAACTATGGCTACACCTTC.

This chain connects TRBV30 to TRBJ1-5, with D perhaps TRBD1 (5 bases). The V end lost 1 base, the J end lost 7 bases, and 14 bases lay between the germline ends. Germline-derived CDR1 and CDR2 are GTSNPN and SVGIG (reference sequence). This CDR3 contains 14 residues. The CDR3 here is CAWSGPGMEQPQHF. The CDR3 DNA is TGTGCCTGGAGTGGGCCAGGGATGGAACAGCCCCAGCATTTT.

The chain combines TRBV7-9 with TRBJ1-1, with 8 bases that match TRBD1. V was pared by 5 bases and J by 3 bases, with 8 bases of the junction left unmatched. Germline V gene lookup returns CDR1 SEHNR and CDR2 FQNEAQ (reference sequence). This CDR3 comprises 15 residues. The CDR3 sequence is CASSPGVGQDTEAFF. The DNA for the CDR3 is TGTGCCAGCAGCCCGGGGGTGGGACAGGACACTGAAGCTTTCTTT. Complete variable domain (other parts from reference TRBV7-9 and TRBJ1-1): DTGVSQNPRHKITKRGQNVTFRCDPISEHNRLYWYRQTLGQGPEFLTYFQNEAQLEKSRLLSDRFSAERPKGSFSTLEIQRTEQGDSAMYLCASSPGVGQDTEAFFGQGTRLTVV.

The chain joins TRBV9 to TRBJ2-5; 7 positions match TRBD2. The germline CDR1 and CDR2 sequences are SGDLS and YYNGEE. With 0 bases clipped from V and 1 base from J, the junction kept 3 bases outside the gene matches. The CDR3 runs 15 residues. CDR3 amino acids: CASSVGGSGQETQYF. CDR3 coding DNA: TGTGCCAGCAGCGTAGGCGGGAGCGGCCAAGAGACCCAGTACTTC.